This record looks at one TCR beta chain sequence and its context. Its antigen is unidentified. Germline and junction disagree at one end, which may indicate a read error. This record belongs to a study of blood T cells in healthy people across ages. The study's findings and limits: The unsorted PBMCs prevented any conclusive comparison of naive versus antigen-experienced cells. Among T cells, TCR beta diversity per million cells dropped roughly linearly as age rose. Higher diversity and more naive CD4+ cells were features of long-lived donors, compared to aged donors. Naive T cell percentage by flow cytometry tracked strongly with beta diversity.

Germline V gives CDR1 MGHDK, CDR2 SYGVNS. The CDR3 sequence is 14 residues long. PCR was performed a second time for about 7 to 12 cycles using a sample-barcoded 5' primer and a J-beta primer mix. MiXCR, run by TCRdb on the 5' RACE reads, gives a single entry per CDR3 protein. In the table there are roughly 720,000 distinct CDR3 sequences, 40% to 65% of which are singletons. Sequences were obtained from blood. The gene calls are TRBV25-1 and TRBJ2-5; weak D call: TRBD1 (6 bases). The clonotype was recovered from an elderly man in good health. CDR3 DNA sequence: TGTGCCAGCAGTGAATTCTGGGGACAAGAGACTCAGTACTTC. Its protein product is CASSEFWGQETQYF.